This TCR beta chain was retrieved from a study of identical twins. TCRdb re-analysed the 5' RACE reads in MiXCR, keeping a single row per CDR3 protein. The table includes about 430,000 distinct CDR3 sequences, approximately 17% detected once. V was trimmed by 1 base and J by 0 bases, leaving 13 bases between them. Germline CDR1 LGHNA, CDR2 YNFKEQ. The CDR3 has 17 residues. There are a few counts of this clonotype. The chain has TRBV4-2 and TRBJ1-5; no clear D gene. The receptor was derived from a man aged 45-65 years in good health. Sequenced: naive T cells sorted from blood. The DNA for the CDR3 is TGTGCCAGCAGCCAAGGGCCGGGTCCGGGTAGCAATCAGCCCCAGCATTTT. Amino acids: CASSQGPGPGSNQPQHF.